This T cell receptor beta chain is from a study of regulatory T cells in long-lasting Graves disease (dated by TCRdb to the early 2020s). Regarding the complete study: Antithyroid drugs had been taken for less than 3 months by newly diagnosed Graves' disease patients. Persistent Graves' disease patients were compared with newly diagnosed Graves' disease patients by peripheral blood TCR sequencing and RNA sequencing. The study was registered as a clinical trial and conducted in China. A total of around 35 samples were covered by TCR sequencing, comprising around 13 persistent and about 20 newly diagnosed Graves' disease patients.

This clonotype was observed many times. This clone's antigen is unknown. No base quality information exists; no much larger clone differs at one position. The research as a whole found: Patients with persistent disease shared more public clonotypes (approximately 2,500) than newly diagnosed patients did (966). Only peripheral blood was studied, because thyroid tissue, the primary lesion, was inaccessible. Persistent Graves' disease patients showed lower TCR Shannon entropy and fewer highly expanded clones than newly diagnosed patients, suggesting clonal expansion. Persistent disease showed preferential use of TRBV28, TRBJ1-2 and TRBJ2-5, whereas newly diagnosed disease favored TRBV20-1 and TRBJ2-1. As a limitation, the authors acknowledged that the small sample size may reduce accuracy. Sequencing and analysis were restricted to the TCR beta chain.

The method behind the library was multiplex PCR. Sequenced using an Illumina HiSeq 4000. iRepertoire HTBI primers and Arm-PCR amplification of CDR3 regions were used to construct TCR beta libraries. Before sequencing, the PCR products went through gel purification. The study's own analysis went as follows. Gene usage analysis of CDR3 amino acid clonotypes used the approximately 62 TRBV and 12 to 15 TRBJ segments found across samples. Filtered high-quality paired reads were merged into contigs using COPE and FqMerger. BLAST was used to align contigs to IMGT TRBV, TRBD and TRBJ reference genes, and CDR3 was defined according to IMGT. Any clonotype with a frequency above 0.1% was counted as a highly expanded clone. Repertoire diversity was measured by Shannon entropy, and V-J evenness by the Gini coefficient. A clonotype was considered public if more than one individual shared it. TCRdb reprocessed the public reads (quality trimming at Q25 with fastp, clone calling with MiXCR) and kept in-frame beta chains. Rows matching on CDR3 protein sequence are summarized as one entry with the most common DNA and genes. TCRdb, rather than the study authors, made the V and J calls. The sample contains some 200,000 distinct CDR3 sequences, approximately 18% of them found a single time. The ten largest clones take up about an eighth of the sample.

The CDR3, cysteine through phenylalanine, is 14 amino acids long. CDR3 DNA only is kept here, 42 bases in frame from base 1. Between the V and J ends, shortened by 3 bases and 4 bases respectively, the junction contains 12 bases. The germline V gene specifies MGHDK as CDR1 and SYGVNS as CDR2. The time point label, as the study defines it: newly diagnosed GD, antithyroid drugs for less than 3 months. For both TCR sequencing and RNA sequencing, RNA was extracted from PBMCs using TRIzol. Graves' disease was diagnosed according to American Thyroid Association guidelines. The patients came from an endocrinology department in Xi'an, China. Each patient gave roughly 8.4 milliliters of peripheral blood, collected in an EDTA anticoagulant tube. Ficoll Paque Plus density gradient separation was used to isolate PBMCs, and no additional T cell sorting was done. An Agilent 2100 Bioanalyzer and agarose gel were used to check RNA quality, while a NanoDrop 2000 measured RNA concentration.

In addition, the sample was reused for a study of T cells in Graves' hyperthyroidism and ophthalmopathy. Reported in the second study: Graves' hyperthyroidism was defined as stable when no progression to ophthalmopathy occurred over 18 months of follow-up. Hyperthyroidism patients were newly diagnosed, had a disease duration of under 2 months, and were aged 18 to 65 years. Exclusion was applied to patients with uncontrolled infections, other autoimmune diseases, pregnancy or lactation. Diagnoses relied on clinical symptoms, serum thyroxine and TRAb, thyroid ultrasound and orbital computed tomography. For the first round of RT-PCR on the TCR CDR3, the HTBI primer set was used together with the Qiagen OneStep RT-PCR kit. Most expanded thyroid clonotypes (frequency above 0.001) were also detected in blood, a finding suggesting that blood repertoires may reflect thyroid immune responses. Ophthalmopathy was separated from stable hyperthyroidism by a 13 V-J signature model, with just over 85% sensitivity and about 81% specificity obtained in cross-validation and 80%/75% obtained in testing. In validation, the model predicted progression to ophthalmopathy with around 71% sensitivity and around 72% specificity, a median of roughly seven months before onset. To identify distinguishing TCR V-J signatures, a discovery cohort of around 98 patients was used, comprising 43 with Graves' ophthalmopathy and under 60 with stable Graves' hyperthyroidism. Prospective prediction of ophthalmopathy was tested in an independent validation cohort of some 19 hyperthyroidism patients and around 16 patients who later progressed to ophthalmopathy. The roughly 100 discovery patients were randomly divided into training and test sets at a 7:3 ratio. Thyroid tissue and blood T-cell repertoires from about 6 Graves' hyperthyroidism patients were also compared in the study. Following sampling, methimazole starting at 30 mg daily was given to hyperthyroidism patients, and high-dose intravenous methylprednisolone was given to ophthalmopathy patients. The libraries were constructed in a second round of multiplex PCR and then size-selected and purified. The libraries were sequenced on an Illumina HiSeq2000 using paired-end 100 bp reads. SOAPnuke was used to process the raw data, throwing out any read that contained adapters or uncalled bases, had a mean Phred below 15, or lacked an exact constant-primer or identifier match. COPE v1.2.5 was used to merge high-quality paired reads, and clonotypes were defined as unique nucleotide sequences. MiTCR v1.1 was used to align the clonotypes against IMGT TRBV, TRBD and TRBJ reference segments. The analysis was restricted to V-J combinations with a frequency above 0.0001, which together covered over 99% of the repertoires. A TCS score was defined as the ratio between F50 (clonal expansion) and ExV (chaos), using BLOSUM62-based TCRdist between CDR3 peptides within each V-J. Welch's t-statistics and random forest reduced approximately 520 V-J features to roughly 13, which were used in a naive Bayes classifier (R e1071). No statistical method was used to set the sample size in advance, and investigators knew the group allocation. According to the paper, TCR Vbeta CDR3 sequencing was carried out on approximately 140 peripheral blood samples, which came from 40 to 45 ophthalmopathy, 80 or so hyperthyroidism and approximately 17 progressor patients.

The chain uses TRBV25-1 and TRBJ1-2; D gene: possibly TRBD1, on 6 matching bases. This sequence was found in a woman between 25 and 40 years old with Graves disease. Donor details come from another sample of the same person, matched by shared clones. Sequenced here: peripheral blood mononuclear cells (PBMCs), sampled at new diagnosis, from a patient treated with antithyroid drugs. The nucleotides read TGTGCCAGCAGTGAGGACAGATCCCTCTATGGCTACACCTTC. This encodes CASSEDRSLYGYTF.